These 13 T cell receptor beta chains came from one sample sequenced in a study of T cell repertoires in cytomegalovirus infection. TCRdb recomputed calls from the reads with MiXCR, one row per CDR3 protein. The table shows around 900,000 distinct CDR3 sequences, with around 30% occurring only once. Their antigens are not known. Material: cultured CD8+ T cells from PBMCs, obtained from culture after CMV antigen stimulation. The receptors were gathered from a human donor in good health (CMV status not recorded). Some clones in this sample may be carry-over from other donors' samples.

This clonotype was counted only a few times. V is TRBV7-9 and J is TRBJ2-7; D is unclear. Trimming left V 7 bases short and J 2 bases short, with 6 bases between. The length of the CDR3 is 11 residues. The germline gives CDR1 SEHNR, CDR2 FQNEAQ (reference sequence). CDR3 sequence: CASTQTYEQYF. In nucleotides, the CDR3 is TGTGCCAGCACCCAGACCTACGAGCAGTACTTC. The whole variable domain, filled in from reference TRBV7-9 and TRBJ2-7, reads DTGVSQNPRHKITKRGQNVTFRCDPISEHNRLYWYRQTLGQGPEFLTYFQNEAQLEKSRLLSDRFSAERPKGSFSTLEIQRTEQGDSAMYLCASTQTYEQYFGPGTRLTVT.

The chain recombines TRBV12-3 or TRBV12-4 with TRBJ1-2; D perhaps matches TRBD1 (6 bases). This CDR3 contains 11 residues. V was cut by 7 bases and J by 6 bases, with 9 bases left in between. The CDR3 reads CASKTGNGYTF. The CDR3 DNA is TGTGCCAGCAAAACAGGGAATGGCTACACCTTC.

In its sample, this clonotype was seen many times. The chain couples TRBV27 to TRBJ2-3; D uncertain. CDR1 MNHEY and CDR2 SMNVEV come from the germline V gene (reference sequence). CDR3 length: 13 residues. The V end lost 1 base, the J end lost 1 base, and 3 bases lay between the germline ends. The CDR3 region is CASSLYRTDTQYF. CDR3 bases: TGTGCCAGCAGTTTATATCGCACAGATACGCAGTATTTT.

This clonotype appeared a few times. The DNA for the CDR3 is TGTGCCAGCAGCTTGTACCTCCTAGGACAAACGTACACCGGGGAGCTGTTTTTT. Encoded protein: CASSLYLLGQTYTGELFF. The chain carries TRBV5-5 and TRBJ2-2; weak D call: TRBD1 (5 bases). The CDR3 totals 18 residues. From germline, CDR1 is SGHKS and CDR2 YYEKEE (reference sequence). V dropped 1 base and J dropped 3 bases, with 19 bases sitting between them.

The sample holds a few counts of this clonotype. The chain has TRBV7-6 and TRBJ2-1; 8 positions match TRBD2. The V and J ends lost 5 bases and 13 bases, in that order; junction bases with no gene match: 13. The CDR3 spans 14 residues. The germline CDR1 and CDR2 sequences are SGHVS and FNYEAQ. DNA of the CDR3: TGTGCCAGCAGCGAAGGGGTAGCGGGGTGGTTCCAGTTCTTC. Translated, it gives CASSEGVAGWFQFF.

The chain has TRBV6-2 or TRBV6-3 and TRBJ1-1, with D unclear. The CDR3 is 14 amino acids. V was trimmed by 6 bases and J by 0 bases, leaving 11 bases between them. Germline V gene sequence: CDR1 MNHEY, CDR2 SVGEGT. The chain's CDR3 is CASSFLDLNTEAFF. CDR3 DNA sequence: TGTGCCAGCAGCTTCCTTGACCTGAACACTGAAGCTTTCTTT.

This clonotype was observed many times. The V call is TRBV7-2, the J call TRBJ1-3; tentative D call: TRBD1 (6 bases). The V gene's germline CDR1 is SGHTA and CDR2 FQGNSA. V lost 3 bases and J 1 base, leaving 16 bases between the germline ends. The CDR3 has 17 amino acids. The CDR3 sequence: CASSFKPLDRSGNTIYF. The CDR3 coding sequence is TGTGCCAGCAGCTTTAAACCCCTTGACAGGTCTGGAAACACCATATATTTT.

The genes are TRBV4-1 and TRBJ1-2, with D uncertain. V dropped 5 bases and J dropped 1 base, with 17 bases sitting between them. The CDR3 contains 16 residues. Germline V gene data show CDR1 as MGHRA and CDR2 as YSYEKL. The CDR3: CASSGELGGINYGYTF. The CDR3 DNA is TGCGCCAGCAGCGGAGAACTTGGCGGGATTAACTATGGCTACACCTTC.

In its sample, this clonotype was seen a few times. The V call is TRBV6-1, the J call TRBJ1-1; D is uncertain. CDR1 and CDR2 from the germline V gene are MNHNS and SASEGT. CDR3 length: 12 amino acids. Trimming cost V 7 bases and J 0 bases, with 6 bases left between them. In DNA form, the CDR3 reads TGTGCCAGCATTCTAATGAACACTGAAGCTTTCTTT. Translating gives CASILMNTEAFF.

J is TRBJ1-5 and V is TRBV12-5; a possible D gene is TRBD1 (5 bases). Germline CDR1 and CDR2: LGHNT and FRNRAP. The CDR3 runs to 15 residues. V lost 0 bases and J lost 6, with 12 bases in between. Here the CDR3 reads CASGLVDKGPQPQHF. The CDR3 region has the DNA TGTGCTAGTGGTTTGGTAGATAAGGGGCCTCAGCCCCAGCATTTT.

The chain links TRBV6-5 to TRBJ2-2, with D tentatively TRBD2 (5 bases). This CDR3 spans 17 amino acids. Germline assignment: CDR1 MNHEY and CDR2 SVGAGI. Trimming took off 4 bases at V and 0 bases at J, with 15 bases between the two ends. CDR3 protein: CASSSRVGSSNTGELFF. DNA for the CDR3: TGTGCCAGCAGTTCTAGGGTGGGGAGCTCGAACACCGGGGAGCTGTTTTTT.

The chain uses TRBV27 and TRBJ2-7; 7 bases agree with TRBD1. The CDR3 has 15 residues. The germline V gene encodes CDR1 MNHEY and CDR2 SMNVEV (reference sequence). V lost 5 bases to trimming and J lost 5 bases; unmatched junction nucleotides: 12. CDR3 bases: TGTGCCAGCAGTACAACGGAACAGGGGATCGACGAGCAGTACGTC. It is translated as CASSTTEQGIDEQYV.

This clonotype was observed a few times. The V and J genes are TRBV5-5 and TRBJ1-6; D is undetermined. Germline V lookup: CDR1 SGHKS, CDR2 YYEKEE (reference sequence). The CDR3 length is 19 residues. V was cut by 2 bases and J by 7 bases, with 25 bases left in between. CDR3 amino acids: CASSLWPGPNSLGNSPLHF. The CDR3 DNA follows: TGTGCCAGCAGCTTATGGCCCGGGCCCAACTCTTTGGGAAATTCACCCCTCCACTTT.